Following are 29 T cell receptor beta chains from one sample sequenced in a study of blood T cell repertoires in COVID-19. Only in-frame clones appear in the TCRdb table, and some are missing; sequencing was by immunoSEQ multiplex PCR. The data contain 150,000 to 170,000 clones, roughly 85% of them seen just once; the ten biggest clones take up 8% to 9%. Sequencing was performed on peripheral blood. Every receptor here comes from a woman aged 55-70 years with COVID-19, enrolled during active disease.

J is TRBJ2-6 and V is TRBV24-1, with TRBD2 matching 8 bases. There are 16 residues in the CDR3. V shed 1 base and J 2 bases; nucleotides not matched to a gene: 0. Germline V CDR1 and CDR2: KGHDR, SFDVKD. CDR3 amino acids: CATSDFGRAGANVLTF. DNA of the CDR3: TGTGCCACCAGTGATTTCGGGAGGGCTGGGGCCAACGTCCTGACTTTC.

The chain joins TRBV13 to TRBJ1-1; a weak D match, TRBD1 (6 bases). The V end was cut by 4 bases, the J end by 1 base, with 10 bases between. The germline gives CDR1 PRHDT, CDR2 FYEKMQ (reference sequence). The CDR3 loop spans 14 amino acids. For the CDR3, the DNA is TGTGCCAGCAGCTCGGACAGCCGGAACACTGAAGCTTTCTTT. Translated: CASSSDSRNTEAFF.

Only a few counts were recorded for this clone. This chain connects TRBV2 to TRBJ2-7; D gene uncertain. V dropped 3 bases and J dropped 1 base, with 7 bases sitting between them. The CDR3 loop spans 13 amino acids. Germline V gives CDR1 SNHLY, CDR2 FYNNEI. The chain's CDR3 is CASSDVRSYEQYV. DNA of the CDR3: TGTGCCAGCAGTGACGTGCGGTCCTACGAGCAGTACGTC.

The gene calls are TRBV5-6 and TRBJ2-3; tentatively, D is TRBD1 (5 bases). Germline loops: CDR1 SGHDT, CDR2 YYEEEE. V lost 1 base and J lost 1, with 7 bases in between. The CDR3 is 14 amino acids. The CDR3 sequence is CASSLTRGTDTQYF. CDR3 bases: TGTGCCAGCAGCTTGACCAGGGGCACAGATACGCAGTATTTT.

The V gene is TRBV7-3, the J gene TRBJ1-3; 9 positions agree with TRBD1. V trimming: 2 bases; J trimming: 3 bases; junction bases outside the gene matches: 8. CDR1 and CDR2 from the germline V gene are SGHTA and FQGTGA. The CDR3 is made up of 17 amino acids. This chain's CDR3 is CASSLGSTGGGGNTIYF. CDR3 DNA: TGTGCCAGCAGCTTAGGATCGACAGGGGGTGGTGGAAACACCATATATTTT.

The chain couples TRBV19 to TRBJ1-2, with 7 nucleotides matching TRBD1. V shed 4 bases, J shed 8 bases, and the junction held 10 bases outside the gene matches. CDR1 is LNHDA and CDR2 is SQIVND in the germline V gene (reference sequence). This CDR3 contains 14 residues. The CDR3 sequence: CASSTLTGKDGYTF. The CDR3 DNA reads as TGTGCCAGTAGTACCTTGACAGGGAAAGACGGCTACACCTTC.

The sample holds one count of this clone. The V and J genes are TRBV25-1 and TRBJ2-1; 12 nucleotides agree with TRBD2. The CDR3 loop spans 15 amino acids. Germline CDR1 MGHDK, CDR2 SYGVNS. J lost 9 bases, V lost 6 bases, and 9 bases had no gene match. CDR3 DNA sequence: TGTGCCAGCAGACGAATGACTAGCGGGGGTGCTGAGCAGTTCTTC. Its translation is CASRRMTSGGAEQFF.

The V call is TRBV2, the J call TRBJ2-5, with D possibly matching TRBD2 (8 bases). CDR1 and CDR2 (germline): SNHLY, FYNNEI. CDR3 length: 15 residues. V was cut by 6 bases and J by 0 bases, with 14 bases left in between. DNA of the CDR3: TGTGCCAGCAGGAGGGGGCGGGGGGACCAAGAGACCCAGTACTTC. This translates into CASRRGRGDQETQYF.

The V gene is TRBV29-1, the J gene TRBJ1-2; tentatively, D is TRBD1 (6 bases). Germline V gene data show CDR1 as SQVTM and CDR2 as ANQGSEA. The germline V and J ends were trimmed by 1 base and 2 bases, with 17 bases remaining between them. CDR3 size: 16 residues. The CDR3 loop is CSVEGAQGRVNYGYTF. The CDR3 DNA reads as TGCAGCGTTGAAGGTGCCCAGGGGAGGGTGAACTATGGCTACACCTTC.

The chain couples TRBV5-1 to TRBJ2-3; possible D gene TRBD1, 6 bases. V dropped 4 bases and J dropped 0 bases, with 15 bases sitting between them. Germline CDR1 is SGHRS and CDR2 is YFSETQ. This CDR3 has 16 amino acids. DNA of the CDR3: TGCGCCAGCAGCCTGACAGGAGCCTTAAGCACAGATACGCAGTATTTT. Protein product: CASSLTGALSTDTQYF.

This rearrangement joins TRBV5-1 to TRBJ1-5; TRBD1 is a possible D gene (5 bases). Germline V gives CDR1 SGHRS, CDR2 YFSETQ. This CDR3 contains 15 residues. V was cut by 0 bases and J by 7 bases, with 14 bases left in between. CDR3 sequence reads: CASSLDVGGEQPQHF. CDR3 sequence (DNA): TGCGCCAGCAGCTTGGATGTTGGGGGGGAGCAGCCCCAGCATTTT.

V is TRBV19 and J is TRBJ1-1; TRBD1 aligns across 7 bases. V was pared by 3 bases and J by 3 bases, with 7 bases of the junction left unmatched. The CDR3 contains 15 residues. In germline, CDR1 is LNHDA, CDR2 SQIVND (reference sequence). CDR3 amino acids: CASSIPAGGHTEAFF. The CDR3, as DNA: TGTGCCAGTAGTATCCCGGCAGGGGGACACACTGAAGCTTTCTTT.

As for this clone: Other DNA sequences in this sample translate to the same CDR3. This chain uses TRBV6-1 with TRBJ1-4; D call uncertain. The CDR3 has 14 residues. Germline CDR1 MNHNS, CDR2 SASEGT. Trimming removed 2 bases at V and 8 bases at J, with 12 bases between. CDR3 region: CASSESGSGEKLFF. Here the CDR3 DNA reads TGTGCCAGCAGTGAATCAGGCAGTGGGGAAAAACTGTTTTTT.

This chain links TRBV5-1 with TRBJ1-4; D is undetermined. Trimming shortened V by 5 bases and J by 7 bases, and 15 bases separated the two germline ends. Germline loops: CDR1 SGHRS, CDR2 YFSETQ. The length of the CDR3 is 14 residues. The CDR3 reads CASRAAPEGEKLFF. The CDR3 DNA is TGCGCCAGCAGAGCCGCACCCGAGGGTGAAAAACTGTTTTTT.

V gene TRBV5-1 combines with J gene TRBJ1-5, with no clear D. The CDR3 is made up of 14 amino acids. V lost 1 base and J 3 bases, leaving 8 bases between the germline ends. CDR1 and CDR2 (germline): SGHRS, YFSETQ. The CDR3 DNA sequence: TGCGCCAGCAGCTTGAGAGGGCCCAATCAGCCCCAGCATTTT. It translates to CASSLRGPNQPQHF.

The chain combines TRBV19 with TRBJ1-6; 7 bases map to TRBD1. This CDR3 region has 16 residues. The trim removed 5 bases at V and 7 bases at J, leaving 11 bases unmatched. CDR1 LNHDA and CDR2 SQIVND come from the germline V gene (reference sequence). This CDR3 is CASSQDPDRVNSPLHF. The DNA for the CDR3 is TGTGCCAGTAGTCAGGACCCTGACAGGGTCAATTCACCCCTCCACTTT.

The J gene is TRBJ1-2, the V gene TRBV5-4; D not resolved. Germline V gene sequence: CDR1 SGHNT, CDR2 YYREEE (reference sequence). The V end lost 0 bases, the J end lost 3 bases, and 9 bases lay between the germline ends. The CDR3 consists of 14 residues. DNA for the CDR3: TGTGCCAGCAGCTTGGGCCGGCGGGACTATGGCTACACCTTC. As protein: CASSLGRRDYGYTF.

The chain employs TRBV14 and TRBJ1-6; TRBD1 matches at 9 bases. CDR1 is SGHDN, CDR2 FVKESK, per germline. The V segment lost 4 bases and the J segment 7 bases; nucleotides outside the gene matches: 14. The length of the CDR3 is 18 residues. The CDR3 protein is CASSPQTGGRFGNSPLHF. CDR3 DNA: TGTGCCAGCAGCCCTCAGACAGGGGGTAGGTTCGGGAATTCACCCCTCCACTTT. The complete variable domain, with remaining parts taken from reference TRBV14 and TRBJ1-6, reads EAGVTQFPSHSVIEKGQTVTLRCDPISGHDNLYWYRRVMGKEIKFLLHFVKESKQDESGMPNNRFLAERTGGTYSTLKVQPAELEDSGVYFCASSPQTGGRFGNSPLHFGNGTRLTVT.

The chain recombines TRBV25-1 with TRBJ1-2, with 9 bases lining up with TRBD1. This CDR3 contains 12 residues. V lost 6 bases to trimming and J lost 8 bases; unmatched junction nucleotides: 4. The germline CDR1 and CDR2 sequences are MGHDK and SYGVNS. Here the CDR3 DNA reads TGTGCCAGCAGGTACAGGGGGCACGGCTACACCTTC. This encodes CASRYRGHGYTF.

Comment on this clone: The sample holds other DNA sequences that translate to the same CDR3. The chain is built from TRBV18 and TRBJ1-1; possible D gene TRBD1, 5 bases. Trimming removed 0 bases from V and 4 bases from J, with 12 bases in between. The CDR3 loop spans 15 amino acids. Germline CDR1 reads KGHSH; CDR2 reads LQKENI. The CDR3 is CASSPPKGLGTEAFF. DNA of the CDR3: TGTGCCAGCTCACCACCCAAGGGGCTCGGCACTGAAGCTTTCTTT.

The chain recombines TRBV9 with TRBJ1-2, with a weak D call TRBD1 (6 bases). There are 15 residues in the CDR3. Between the trimmed V and J ends, which lost 1 base and 7 bases, there was a span of 17 bases. The germline gives CDR1 SGDLS, CDR2 YYNGEE. The CDR3 spells CASSVYQDSPGGYTF. In DNA form, the CDR3 reads TGTGCCAGCAGCGTATACCAGGACAGTCCGGGTGGCTACACCTTC.

There are a few counts of this clone. This chain links TRBV3-1 (or the pseudogene TRBV3-2) with TRBJ1-1; 12 nucleotides match TRBD1. V lost 10 bases, J lost 11 bases, and 11 bases stayed unmatched. From germline, CDR1 is LGHDT and CDR2 YNNKEL (reference sequence). The CDR3 sequence is 13 residues long. The CDR3 loop reads CAIGDRGREGAFF. The CDR3 nucleotides read TGTGCCATAGGGGACAGGGGGCGAGAGGGTGCTTTCTTT.

This sequence joins TRBV2 and TRBJ2-1; D may be TRBD1 (6 bases). Germline-derived CDR1 and CDR2 are SNHLY and FYNNEI. The CDR3 is 13 amino acids. Trimming removed 4 bases from V and 8 bases from J, with 12 bases in between. CDR3 sequence (DNA): TGTGCCAGCAGTGCACAGGGTGGAGATGAGCAGTTCTTC. Its translation: CASSAQGGDEQFF.

The chain recombines TRBV3-1 (or the pseudogene TRBV3-2) with TRBJ2-1; no clear D gene. Trimming stripped 1 base from V and 6 bases from J, with 7 bases between. This CDR3 is 13 amino acids long. CDR1 LGHDT and CDR2 YNNKEL come from the germline V gene (reference sequence). The CDR3 is CASSQAYSNEQFF. CDR3 DNA: TGTGCCAGCAGCCAAGCCTACAGCAATGAGCAGTTCTTC.

J is TRBJ1-1 and V is TRBV6-4; D is uncertain. The germline V gene encodes CDR1 MRHNA and CDR2 SNTAGT. The CDR3 runs to 13 residues. V was trimmed by 5 bases and J by 0 bases, leaving 7 bases between them. CDR3 nucleotides: TGTGCCAGCAGTCAGGAGGTGAACACTGAAGCTTTCTTT. It is translated as CASSQEVNTEAFF.

The rearrangement joins TRBV7-9 to TRBJ2-1; perhaps TRBD1 as D (6 bases). This CDR3 spans 13 amino acids. Germline CDR1 reads SEHNR; CDR2 reads FQNEAQ (reference sequence). V was shortened by 3 bases and J by 10 bases, with 13 bases between the two germline ends. CDR3 coding DNA: TGTGCCAGCAGCTTCAACAGGGTCGGCGAGCAGTTCTTC. Amino acids: CASSFNRVGEQFF.

V and J are TRBV6-2 or TRBV6-3 and TRBJ2-1; D is unresolved. The V end lost 4 bases, the J end lost 4 bases, and 11 bases lay between the germline ends. The CDR3 loop spans 14 amino acids. Looked up from germline, CDR1 is MNHEY and CDR2 is SVGEGT. The CDR3 nucleotides read TGTGCCAGCAGTTCCCCAGACTCTTACAATGAGCAGTTCTTC. It translates to CASSSPDSYNEQFF.

The rearrangement uses TRBV7-2 and TRBJ2-5; TRBD2 is a possible D gene (5 bases). Trimming stripped 0 bases from V and 4 bases from J, with 9 bases between. Germline V gene lookup returns CDR1 SGHTA and CDR2 FQGNSA. CDR3 size: 14 residues. The DNA for the CDR3 is TGTGCCAGCAGCTTAGCGGGAGAAGGAGAGACCCAGTACTTC. Amino acid sequence: CASSLAGEGETQYF.

This clone has only one observation. This sequence joins TRBV19 and TRBJ2-3; 7 nucleotides agree with TRBD1. CDR3 size: 14 residues. Losses at the gene ends were 6 bases for V and 0 bases for J; bases not matched to a gene: 3. Germline V CDR1 and CDR2: LNHDA, SQIVND (reference sequence). The CDR3 loop is CASRVGQSTDTQYF. The CDR3 DNA sequence: TGTGCCAGTAGGGTGGGACAGAGCACAGATACGCAGTATTTT.